These 14 T cell receptor beta chains were all obtained from the same sample, sequenced in a study of PD-1 blockade in classical Hodgkin lymphoma. Brentuximab vedotin exposure varied among the patients, all of whom had relapsed after autologous stem cell transplantation. Some clones are missing from TCRdb's copy, which holds only in-frame ones; the method was immunoSEQ multiplex PCR. The sample has tens of thousands of clones, approximately 78% seen once; the top ten hold 10% to 15%. Specimen: peripheral blood mononuclear cells (PBMCs), collected at baseline. Receptor source: a human donor with classical Hodgkin lymphoma.

This clone was seen a single time. The gene calls are TRBV5-6 and TRBJ2-3, with D hard to call. Germline loops: CDR1 SGHDT, CDR2 YYEEEE. The CDR3 totals 13 residues. The V end was cut by 1 base, the J end by 5 bases, with 8 bases between. This chain's CDR3 is CASSLSERDTQYF. DNA of the CDR3: TGTGCCAGCAGCTTGAGTGAGAGAGATACGCAGTATTTT.

The chain links TRBV4-3 to TRBJ1-2, with TRBD1 as a possible D gene (5 bases). Trimming took 0 bases from V and 5 from J, leaving 10 bases between them. This CDR3 is built from 14 residues. Germline lookup yields CDR1 LGHNA and CDR2 YSLEER. The CDR3 reads CASSQDRGVYGYTF. The CDR3 nucleotides are TGCGCCAGCAGCCAAGATCGAGGGGTGTATGGCTACACCTTC.

The rearrangement links TRBV5-1 to TRBJ2-6; D call uncertain. Germline loops: CDR1 SGHRS, CDR2 YFSETQ. Deletions cut 1 base from V and 10 bases from J, with 3 bases between. This CDR3 comprises 11 residues. CDR3 bases: TGCGCCAGCAGCTTGCGGAACGTCCTGACTTTC. Protein product: CASSLRNVLTF.

The genes are TRBV7-3 and TRBJ2-4, with TRBD1 matching over 9 bases. The CDR3 runs to 14 residues. Germline CDR1 SGHTA, CDR2 FQGTGA. The trim removed 9 bases at V and 3 bases at J, leaving 6 bases unmatched. CDR3 region: CARPGQGIKNIQYF. CDR3 bases: TGTGCCAGACCGGGACAGGGAATCAAAAACATTCAGTACTTC.

This clone has more than one count but fewer than ten. The chain links TRBV2 to TRBJ1-5; 7 nucleotides match TRBD1. V lost 5 bases and J lost 3; bases outside the gene matches: 10. Germline V lookup: CDR1 SNHLY, CDR2 FYNNEI. The CDR3 has 16 residues. The CDR3 DNA sequence: TGTGCCAGCAGTAAGGGACAGACCGGAGCCAATCAGCCCCAGCATTTT. Its translation is CASSKGQTGANQPQHF.

This clone appeared a single time. DNA for the CDR3: TGTGCCAGCAGCTTTGGAAGAGGGGCTGGAAATACGCAGTATTTT. This sequence encodes CASSFGRGAGNTQYF. J is TRBJ2-3 and V is TRBV5-4; the D gene could be TRBD1 or TRBD2 (5 bases each). The V gene's germline CDR1 is SGHNT and CDR2 YYREEE (reference sequence). This CDR3 is built from 15 residues. V lost 2 bases and J 7 bases, leaving 17 bases between the germline ends.

V gene TRBV10-2 combines with J gene TRBJ1-5, with TRBD1 as a possible D gene (5 bases). The germline V gene encodes CDR1 WSHSY and CDR2 SAAADI. V was trimmed by 6 bases and J by 5 bases, leaving 17 bases between them. This CDR3 contains 15 residues. The CDR3, as DNA: TGCGCCAGCAGATCATCGGGGGGGTATTATCAGCCCCAGCATTTT. It translates to CASRSSGGYYQPQHF.

This sequence joins TRBV18 and TRBJ2-2; TRBD1 might be the D (5 bases). The ends were cut back, 4 bases at V and 7 bases at J, with 22 bases in the middle. The CDR3 extends over 17 amino acids. Looked up from germline, CDR1 is KGHSH and CDR2 is LQKENI. This CDR3 reads CASSLTRHSGWNGELFF. The CDR3 DNA sequence: TGTGCCAGCTCACTAACCAGGCATTCAGGGTGGAACGGGGAGCTGTTTTTT. Full variable domain (rest looked up from reference TRBV18 and TRBJ2-2): NAGVMQNPRHLVRRRGQEARLRCSPMKGHSHVYWYRQLPEEGLKFMVYLQKENIIDESGMPKERFSAEFPKEGPSILRIQQVVRGDSAAYFCASSLTRHSGWNGELFFGEGSRLTVL.

The chain has TRBV9 and TRBJ2-1, with 8 bases identical to TRBD2. Germline trimming cut 0 bases from V and 10 bases from J; bases unmatched to any gene: 9. The V gene's germline CDR1 is SGDLS and CDR2 YYNGEE. The CDR3 length is 15 residues. CDR3 sequence: CASSVGNGGALEQFF. In DNA, the CDR3 is TGTGCCAGCAGCGTAGGTAACGGGGGGGCGCTCGAGCAGTTCTTC.

The chain joins TRBV18 to TRBJ2-2, with D unresolved. Trimming pared 5 bases from V and 4 bases from J, leaving 14 bases between. The CDR3 has 15 amino acids. CDR1 and CDR2 (germline): KGHSH, LQKENI. The CDR3 nucleotides read TGTGCCAGCTCAACGGACGGCGGAGTCACCGGGGAGCTGTTTTTT. This encodes CASSTDGGVTGELFF. Supplemented by reference TRBV18 and TRBJ2-2, the full variable domain reads NAGVMQNPRHLVRRRGQEARLRCSPMKGHSHVYWYRQLPEEGLKFMVYLQKENIIDESGMPKERFSAEFPKEGPSILRIQQVVRGDSAAYFCASSTDGGVTGELFFGEGSRLTVL.

V and J are TRBV6-5 and TRBJ1-1, with D perhaps matching TRBD1 (6 bases). V was trimmed by 2 bases and J by 1 base, leaving 8 bases between them. CDR1 is MNHEY and CDR2 is SVGAGI in the germline V gene. The CDR3 has 14 residues. DNA for the CDR3: TGTGCCAGCAGTTACAGGGGGAGGAACACTGAAGCTTTCTTT. It codes for CASSYRGRNTEAFF.

CDR3 region: CASSELGGQGKNEQFF. The DNA for the CDR3 is TGTGCCAGCAGTGAACTGGGTGGACAGGGGAAAAATGAGCAGTTCTTC. The chain couples TRBV2 to TRBJ2-1; TRBD1 aligns across 9 bases. Germline CDR1 reads SNHLY; CDR2 reads FYNNEI. The CDR3 sequence is 16 residues long. V gave up 2 bases and J gave up 7 bases; unmatched junction bases: 9.

The chain links TRBV2 to TRBJ2-2; weak D call: TRBD1 (6 bases). The CDR3 runs to 15 residues. The germline CDR1 and CDR2 sequences are SNHLY and FYNNEI. The germline V and J ends were trimmed by 7 bases and 0 bases, with 12 bases remaining between them. As DNA, the CDR3 is TGTGCCAGCATAGTAGGGGGAACGAACACCGGGGAGCTGTTTTTT. It translates to CASIVGGTNTGELFF.

V usage is TRBV11-2 and J usage is TRBJ2-2; 8 bases are a match to TRBD1. Germline V gene sequence: CDR1 SGHAT, CDR2 FQNNGV. V shed 5 bases, J shed 4 bases, and the junction held 9 bases outside the gene matches. CDR3 length equals 16 residues. The CDR3 DNA is TGTGCCAGCAGCGTGGCCTCAGGGGGCGGCACCGGGGAGCTGTTTTTT. The encoded protein is CASSVASGGGTGELFF.